Described below is a single TCR beta chain sequence and its context. This specimen belongs to a study of blood T cell repertoires in COVID-19. As for the study in general: Sites across the United States, Italy and Spain contributed samples from acute and convalescent COVID-19. In each case, the material was cDNA or gDNA derived from T cells, B-cell-depleted T cells, or PBMCs.

Original methodology: Researchers report that nucleated cell counts were estimated from reference gene primer amplification. Some clones are missing from TCRdb's copy, which holds only in-frame ones; the method was immunoSEQ multiplex PCR. That table furnishes V, J and clone size, whereas the DNA furnished D and trimming. The table lists some 94,000 clones, about four fifths of them singletons, with under 2% in the top ten. The CDR3 covers 13 residues. The V end lost 1 base, the J end lost 10 bases, and 13 bases lay between the germline ends. This clonotype originated in a man aged 70-80 years with active or convalescent COVID-19. The rearrangement uses TRBV12-3 or TRBV12-4 and TRBJ1-1; D perhaps matches TRBD1 (5 bases). The specimen sequenced was peripheral blood. The CDR3: CASSLVGGRVAFF. The CDR3, as DNA: TGTGCCAGCAGTTTAGTGGGGGGGAGGGTAGCTTTCTTT.